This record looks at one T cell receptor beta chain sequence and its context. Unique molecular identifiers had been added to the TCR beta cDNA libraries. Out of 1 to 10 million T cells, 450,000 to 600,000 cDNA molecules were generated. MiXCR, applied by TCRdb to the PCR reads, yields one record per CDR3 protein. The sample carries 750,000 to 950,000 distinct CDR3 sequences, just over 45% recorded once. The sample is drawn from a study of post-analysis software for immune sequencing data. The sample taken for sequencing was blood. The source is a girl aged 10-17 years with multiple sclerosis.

CDR3 DNA sequence: TGTGCCAGCAGCGGCGACAGGGAAGACTATGGCTACACCTTC. Translation: CASSGDREDYGYTF. This chain uses TRBV7-2 with TRBJ1-2, with TRBD1 matching 7 bases. Germline CDR1 is SGHTA and CDR2 is FQGNSA. CDR3 length equals 14 residues. J gave up 3 bases and V 5 bases, and 6 bases lay outside the gene matches.